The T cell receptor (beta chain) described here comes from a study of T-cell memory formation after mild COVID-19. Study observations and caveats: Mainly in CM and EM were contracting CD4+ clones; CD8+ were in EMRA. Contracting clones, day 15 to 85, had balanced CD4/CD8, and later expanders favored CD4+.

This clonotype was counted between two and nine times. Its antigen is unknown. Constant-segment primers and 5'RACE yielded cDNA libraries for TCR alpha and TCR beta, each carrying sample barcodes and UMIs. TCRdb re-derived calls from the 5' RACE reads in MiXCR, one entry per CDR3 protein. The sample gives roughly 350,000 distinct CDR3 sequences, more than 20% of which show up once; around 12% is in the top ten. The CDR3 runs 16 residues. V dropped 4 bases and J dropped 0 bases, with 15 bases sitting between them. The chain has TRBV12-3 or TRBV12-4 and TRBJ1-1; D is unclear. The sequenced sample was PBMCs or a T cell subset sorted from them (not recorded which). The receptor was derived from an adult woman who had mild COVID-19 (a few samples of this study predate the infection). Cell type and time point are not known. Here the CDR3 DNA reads TGTGCCAGCAGTTCCCTGTCTCAAAGGTTGAACACTGAAGCTTTCTTT. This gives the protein CASSSLSQRLNTEAFF.